This is a list of T cell receptor beta chains from one sample in a study of cytomegalovirus exposure and HLA in healthy donors. Libraries were prepared by immunoSEQ multiplex PCR; TCRdb keeps only in-frame clonotypes and omits some of them. The data hold 130,000 or so clones, with roughly 74% observed a single time. Sequenced material: PBMCs. Receptors originate from a middle-aged man in good health and CMV-seronegative. Each CDR3 is given with its conserved first and last residue. D genes are given only for firm matches. Not every row has a clone size; where given, it reads once, few, many or a size class.

D gene: TRBD1; J gene: TRBJ2-7; V gene: TRBV2; clone size: -; CDR3 DNA: TGTGCCAGCATTGGACAGGGGACGGTCGAGCAGTACTTC; CDR3 protein: CASIGQGTVEQYF
D gene: TRBD1; J gene: TRBJ1-1; V gene: TRBV25-1; clone size: few; CDR3 DNA: TGTGCCAGCAGTCCAATACAGGGGGCTGAAGCTTTCTTT; CDR3 protein: CASSPIQGAEAFF
D gene: TRBD2; J gene: TRBJ2-3; V gene: TRBV5-1; clone size: -; CDR3 DNA: TGCGCCAGCAGCTTGTATGGTAGCGGGGGGAATACGCAGTATTTT; CDR3 protein: CASSLYGSGGNTQYF
D gene: -; J gene: TRBJ2-7; V gene: TRBV25-1; clone size: -; CDR3 DNA: TGTGCCAGCAGTGGGAGGGCAGGACGTAGCTCCTACGAGCAGTACTTC; CDR3 protein: CASSGRAGRSSYEQYF
D gene: TRBD2; J gene: TRBJ2-1; V gene: TRBV7-9; clone size: -; CDR3 DNA: TGTGCCAGCTCCTCAGCGGGGGGGCACAATGAGCAGTTCTTC; CDR3 protein: CASSSAGGHNEQFF
D gene: -; J gene: TRBJ1-4; V gene: TRBV6-6; clone size: few; CDR3 DNA: TGTGCCAGCAGCCGCGATACAACTAATGAAAAACTGTTTTTT; CDR3 protein: CASSRDTTNEKLFF
D gene: -; J gene: TRBJ1-1; V gene: TRBV5-1; clone size: -; CDR3 DNA: TGCGCCAGCAGCTTGGAGCTTCCAGGAATTAATGAAGCTTTCTTT; CDR3 protein: CASSLELPGINEAFF
D gene: -; J gene: TRBJ2-3; V gene: TRBV5-1; clone size: few; CDR3 DNA: TGCGCCAGCGGAGACGGCACAGATACGCAGTATTTT; CDR3 protein: CASGDGTDTQYF
D gene: -; J gene: TRBJ1-2; V gene: TRBV9; clone size: -; CDR3 DNA: TGTGCCAGCAGCGTATTTCCAGGGGCTCGGGGCTATGGCTACACCTTC; CDR3 protein: CASSVFPGARGYGYTF
D gene: -; J gene: TRBJ2-3; V gene: TRBV18; clone size: -; CDR3 DNA: TGTGCCAGCTCACGGCGCACAGATACGCAGTATTTT; CDR3 protein: CASSRRTDTQYF
D gene: TRBD1; J gene: TRBJ1-5; V gene: TRBV18; clone size: -; CDR3 DNA: TGTGCCAGCTCAGGTTCCAATGACAGGGCCGATCAGCCCCAGCATTTT; CDR3 protein: CASSGSNDRADQPQHF
D gene: TRBD1; J gene: TRBJ2-7; V gene: TRBV6-1; clone size: -; CDR3 DNA: TGTGCCAGCAGAAAGGGACAGGACTACTCCTACGAGCAGTACTTC; CDR3 protein: CASRKGQDYSYEQYF
D gene: -; J gene: TRBJ2-7; V gene: TRBV28; clone size: once; CDR3 DNA: TGTGCCAGCAGTTTATTGGCGACAGGATCCTACGAGCAGTACTTC; CDR3 protein: CASSLLATGSYEQYF
D gene: -; J gene: TRBJ1-1; V gene: TRBV5-1; clone size: -; CDR3 DNA: TGCGCCAGCAGCCGAGGAGGGGAGGGTGACCCTGAAGCTTTCTTT; CDR3 protein: CASSRGGEGDPEAFF
D gene: TRBD1; J gene: TRBJ1-5; V gene: TRBV7-6; clone size: few; CDR3 DNA: TGTGCCAGCAGCTTGGGTATCGACAGGGGGCAAGATCAGCCCCAGCATTTT; CDR3 protein: CASSLGIDRGQDQPQHF
D gene: -; J gene: TRBJ2-7; V gene: TRBV6-1; clone size: -; CDR3 DNA: TGTGCCAGCAGCGGAGGGGGCCGGGACGAGCAGTACTTC; CDR3 protein: CASSGGGRDEQYF
D gene: TRBD2; J gene: TRBJ2-2; V gene: TRBV5-1; clone size: -; CDR3 DNA: TGCGCCAGCAGCTGGGGGGGAGACACCGGGGAGCTGTTTTTT; CDR3 protein: CASSWGGDTGELFF
D gene: -; J gene: TRBJ2-5; V gene: TRBV5-4; clone size: few; CDR3 DNA: TGTGCCAGCAGCCCGGAGCTAGCGAACGCCCAAGAGACCCAGTACTTC; CDR3 protein: CASSPELANAQETQYF
D gene: TRBD1; J gene: TRBJ2-7; V gene: TRBV2; clone size: -; CDR3 DNA: TGTGCCAGCAGAGGCGGGACAGGGGTTAACCCCATCCTCTACGAGCAGTACTTC; CDR3 protein: CASRGGTGVNPILYEQYF
D gene: -; J gene: TRBJ2-1; V gene: TRBV5-6; clone size: -; CDR3 DNA: TGTGCCAGCAGCTTACACAGGGGGGGCGAGCAGTTCTTC; CDR3 protein: CASSLHRGGEQFF
D gene: TRBD1; J gene: TRBJ1-3; V gene: TRBV9; clone size: -; CDR3 DNA: TGTGCCAGCAGCGAGGGGGACAGTCTACCTGGAAACACCATATATTTT; CDR3 protein: CASSEGDSLPGNTIYF
D gene: -; J gene: TRBJ1-2; V gene: TRBV28; clone size: -; CDR3 DNA: TGTGCCAGCGAGGGATCCTATGGCTACACCTTC; CDR3 protein: CASEGSYGYTF
D gene: -; J gene: TRBJ1-1; V gene: TRBV4-1; clone size: few; CDR3 DNA: TGCGCCAGCAGCCAACAAGGACCGGACACGACTGAAGCTTTCTTT; CDR3 protein: CASSQQGPDTTEAFF
D gene: -; J gene: TRBJ1-5; V gene: TRBV27; clone size: -; CDR3 DNA: TGTGCCAGCACCTCTCCGTTCAGGATTAGCAATCAGCCCCAGCATTTT; CDR3 protein: CASTSPFRISNQPQHF
D gene: TRBD1; J gene: TRBJ1-1; V gene: TRBV18; clone size: -; CDR3 DNA: TGTGCCAGCTCACCCCGGACAGGGTCGGACACTGAAGCTTTCTTT; CDR3 protein: CASSPRTGSDTEAFF
D gene: -; J gene: TRBJ1-2; V gene: TRBV5-8; clone size: -; CDR3 DNA: TGTGCCAGCAGCCCAGGTGTCTATGGCTACACCTTC; CDR3 protein: CASSPGVYGYTF
D gene: -; J gene: TRBJ2-3; V gene: TRBV5-6; clone size: -; CDR3 DNA: TGTGCCAGCAGCTTGAAGCGCGAAGGCACAGATACGCAGTATTTT; CDR3 protein: CASSLKREGTDTQYF